Listed here are 15 T cell receptor beta chains from one sample, sequenced in a study. Repertoires were generated with immunoSEQ multiplex PCR, while TCRdb's copy carries only in-frame clones and drops some. The sample consists of about 68,000 clones, 93% of them appearing once. What was sequenced was PBMCs. The receptors were gathered from a man in his forties or fifties with rheumatoid arthritis.

This chain connects TRBV6-5 to TRBJ1-5; the match to TRBD1 covers 8 bases. V was pared by 7 bases and J by 7 bases, with 6 bases of the junction left unmatched. CDR3 size: 13 residues. Germline lookup yields CDR1 MNHEY and CDR2 SVGAGI. The CDR3: CASMRTGPQPQHF. The DNA for the CDR3 is TGTGCCAGCATGCGGACAGGGCCGCAGCCCCAGCATTTT.

The J gene is TRBJ1-1, the V gene TRBV29-1; no definite D call. This CDR3 region has 13 residues. V was trimmed by 3 bases and J by 3 bases, leaving 11 bases between them. Germline values: CDR1 SQVTM, CDR2 ANQGSEA. The CDR3 DNA is TGCAGCGTTGATTTTCTGGAGGACACTGAAGCTTTCTTT. This translates into CSVDFLEDTEAFF.

The V gene is TRBV5-1, the J gene TRBJ1-1; 7 nucleotides align to TRBD1. The germline CDR1 and CDR2 sequences are SGHRS and YFSETQ. The junction had 4 bases not matched to a gene; V was cut back by 4 bases and J by 1 base. This CDR3 contains 14 residues. CDR3 amino acids: CASSPRDRNTEAFF. Here the CDR3 DNA reads TGCGCCAGCAGCCCCCGGGACAGGAACACTGAAGCTTTCTTT.

The rearrangement links TRBV11-2 to TRBJ2-1; the match to TRBD2 covers 8 bases. The CDR3 loop spans 15 amino acids. Germline V gene sequence: CDR1 SGHAT, CDR2 FQNNGV. V shed 5 bases, J shed 7 bases, and the junction held 10 bases outside the gene matches. The CDR3, as DNA: TGTGCCAGCAGCGACCGGGAAGCGGGGGTGAATGAGCAGTTCTTC. Translating gives CASSDREAGVNEQFF.

This chain connects TRBV4-1 to TRBJ1-2, with D perhaps TRBD1 (6 bases). Trimming pared 3 bases from V and 5 bases from J, leaving 13 bases between. The CDR3 extends over 14 amino acids. CDR1 is MGHRA and CDR2 is YSYEKL in the germline V gene. The CDR3 DNA reads as TGCGCCAGCAGCCACGGACAGAAGCATTATGGCTACACCTTC. Translated, it gives CASSHGQKHYGYTF.

The chain recombines TRBV6-5 with TRBJ1-5; D gene ambiguous. The germline gives CDR1 MNHEY, CDR2 SVGAGI. CDR3 length: 15 amino acids. V was shortened by 7 bases and J by 1 base, with 14 bases between the two germline ends. CDR3 protein: CASKKGPLSNQPQHF. CDR3 bases: TGTGCCAGCAAAAAAGGGCCCTTAAGCAATCAGCCCCAGCATTTT.

V is TRBV15 and J is TRBJ1-5; TRBD1 aligns across 8 bases. Germline loops: CDR1 LNHNV, CDR2 YYDKDF (reference sequence). The CDR3 extends over 16 amino acids. J lost 5 bases, V lost 4 bases, and 10 bases had no gene match. In nucleotides, the CDR3 is TGTGCCACCAGCACCGGCCTGGACAGGGCCTATCAGCCCCAGCATTTT. Encoded protein: CATSTGLDRAYQPQHF. Together with reference TRBV15 and TRBJ1-5, the CDR3 gives the full variable domain: DAMVIQNPRYQVTQFGKPVTLSCSQTLNHNVMYWYQQKSSQAPKLLFHYYDKDFNNEADTPDNFQSRRPNTSFCFLDIRSPGLGDTAMYLCATSTGLDRAYQPQHFGDGTRLSIL.

This chain connects TRBV7-8 to TRBJ1-1, with D hard to call. V lost 10 bases, J lost 0 bases, and 15 bases lay in between. From germline, CDR1 is SGHVS and CDR2 FQNEAQ. This CDR3 has 14 amino acids. The CDR3 is CATGRVTMNTEAFF. CDR3 bases: TGTGCCACCGGAAGGGTCACTATGAACACTGAAGCTTTCTTT.

This chain links TRBV3-1 (or the pseudogene TRBV3-2) with TRBJ1-1; unclear D gene. The germline gives CDR1 LGHDT, CDR2 YNNKEL (reference sequence). Trimming removed 1 base from V and 1 base from J, with 4 bases in between. The CDR3 is 13 amino acids. The DNA of the CDR3 is TGTGCCAGCAGCCAAGTTGGGAACACTGAAGCTTTCTTT. Its protein is CASSQVGNTEAFF.

DNA for the CDR3: TGTGCCAGTAAAACAGGGGAAAGTGGAGGCTACACCTTC. It translates to CASKTGESGGYTF. The V and J genes are TRBV19 and TRBJ1-2, with 7 bases identical to TRBD1. The trim removed 7 bases at V and 8 bases at J, leaving 10 bases unmatched. The CDR3 is made up of 13 amino acids. The germline V gene encodes CDR1 LNHDA and CDR2 SQIVND (reference sequence).

J is TRBJ2-6 and V is TRBV15; perhaps TRBD2 as D (6 bases). This CDR3 has 16 amino acids. Germline loops: CDR1 LNHNV, CDR2 YYDKDF (reference sequence). With 3 bases removed from V and 1 base from J, the gap between germline ends came to 10 bases. CDR3 nucleotides: TGTGCCACCAGCAGGGCACGGGGGTCTGGGGCCAACGTCCTGACTTTC. Translation gives CATSRARGSGANVLTF.

A single count supports this clone. This rearrangement joins TRBV19 to TRBJ2-2; D not certain. The germline CDR1 and CDR2 sequences are LNHDA and SQIVND (reference sequence). Trimming removed 5 bases from V and 4 bases from J, with 8 bases in between. The CDR3 spans 13 residues. CDR3 DNA: TGTGCCAGTAGTCTGTTGAGCACCGGGGAGCTGTTTTTT. Translation gives CASSLLSTGELFF.

This clone was picked up a small number of times. The chain couples TRBV19 to TRBJ2-1; D is perhaps TRBD2 (6 bases). The CDR3 runs to 13 residues. Germline V gives CDR1 LNHDA, CDR2 SQIVND (reference sequence). Trimming pared 4 bases from V and 12 bases from J, leaving 16 bases between. CDR3 region: CASSTIGTLVQFF. For the CDR3, the DNA is TGTGCCAGTAGTACTATAGGGACTCTAGTGCAGTTCTTC.

Only one count was recorded for this clone. J is TRBJ2-1 and V is TRBV9, with D possibly being TRBD2 (6 bases). The germline gives CDR1 SGDLS, CDR2 YYNGEE. The V end lost 4 bases, the J end lost 3 bases, and 23 bases lay between the germline ends. This CDR3 has 18 residues. The CDR3: CASSTGTSHTTNYNEQFF. In DNA, the CDR3 is TGTGCCAGCAGCACCGGGACTTCACACACCACAAACTACAATGAGCAGTTCTTC.

This chain joins TRBV7-3 and TRBJ1-1; TRBD1 might be the D (5 bases). V shed 2 bases and J shed 1 base, with 5 bases lying between them. This CDR3 has 13 amino acids. The germline CDR1 and CDR2 sequences are SGHTA and FQGTGA. The CDR3 DNA reads TGTGCCAGCAGCTTAGACAGGAACACTGAAGCTTTCTTT. As protein: CASSLDRNTEAFF.